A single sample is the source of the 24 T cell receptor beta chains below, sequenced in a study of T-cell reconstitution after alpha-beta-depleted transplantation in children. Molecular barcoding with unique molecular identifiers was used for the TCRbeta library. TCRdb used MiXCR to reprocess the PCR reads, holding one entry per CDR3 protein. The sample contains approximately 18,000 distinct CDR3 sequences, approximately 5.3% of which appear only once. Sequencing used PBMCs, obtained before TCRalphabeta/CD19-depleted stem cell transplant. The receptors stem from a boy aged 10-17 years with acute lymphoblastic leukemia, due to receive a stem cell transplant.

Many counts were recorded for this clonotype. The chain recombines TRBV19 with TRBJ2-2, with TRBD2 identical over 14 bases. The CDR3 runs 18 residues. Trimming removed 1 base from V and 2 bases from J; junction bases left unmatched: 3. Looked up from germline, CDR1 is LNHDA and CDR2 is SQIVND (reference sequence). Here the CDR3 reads CASSIGLAGGINTGELFF. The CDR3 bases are TGTGCCAGTAGTATAGGACTAGCGGGGGGGATCAACACCGGGGAGCTGTTTTTT.

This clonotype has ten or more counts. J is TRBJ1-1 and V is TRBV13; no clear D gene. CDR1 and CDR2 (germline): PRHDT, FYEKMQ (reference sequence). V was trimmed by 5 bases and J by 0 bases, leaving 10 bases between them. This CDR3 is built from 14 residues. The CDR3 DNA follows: TGTGCCAGCAGCGCGGACGGTTTGAACACTGAAGCTTTCTTT. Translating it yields CASSADGLNTEAFF.

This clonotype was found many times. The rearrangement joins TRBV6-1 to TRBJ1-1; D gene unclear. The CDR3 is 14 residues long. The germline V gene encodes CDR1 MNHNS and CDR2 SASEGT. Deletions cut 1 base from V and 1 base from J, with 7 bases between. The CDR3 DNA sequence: TGTGCCAGCAGTGAAGGCAATCGGAACACTGAAGCTTTCTTT. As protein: CASSEGNRNTEAFF.

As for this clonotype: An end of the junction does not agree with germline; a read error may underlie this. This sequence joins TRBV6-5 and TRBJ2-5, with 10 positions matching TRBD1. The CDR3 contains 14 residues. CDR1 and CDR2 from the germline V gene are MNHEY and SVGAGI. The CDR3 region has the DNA TGTGCCAGCAGTAACTCGACAGGGGGCGAGACCCAGTACTTC. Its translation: CASSNSTGGETQYF.

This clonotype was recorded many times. The CDR3 reads CASSLGTANNEQFF. CDR3 nucleotide sequence: TGTGCCAGCAGCTTGGGGACGGCCAACAATGAGCAGTTCTTC. The rearrangement links TRBV5-4 to TRBJ2-1; no reliable D call. Trimming took off 0 bases at V and 5 bases at J, with 9 bases between the two ends. The CDR3 totals 14 residues. Germline values: CDR1 SGHNT, CDR2 YYREEE (reference sequence).

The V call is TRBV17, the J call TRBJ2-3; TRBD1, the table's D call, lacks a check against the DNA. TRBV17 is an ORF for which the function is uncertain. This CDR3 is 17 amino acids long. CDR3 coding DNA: TGTGCCATGAGCCCCGACAGGGTTTGGGGGTACACAGATACGCAGTATTTT. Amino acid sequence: CAMSPDRVWGYTDTQYF.

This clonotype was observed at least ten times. This CDR3 reads CASSEYGTEETQYF. CDR3 bases: TGTGCCAGCAGTGAATACGGCACTGAAGAGACCCAGTACTTC. This chain joins TRBV25-1 and TRBJ2-5; D ambiguous. The V end lost 0 bases, the J end lost 3 bases, and 8 bases lay between the germline ends. The CDR3 loop spans 14 amino acids. Germline lookup yields CDR1 MGHDK and CDR2 SYGVNS. Complete variable domain (other parts from reference TRBV25-1 and TRBJ2-5): EADIYQTPRYLVIGTGKKITLECSQTMGHDKMYWYQQDPGMELHLIHYSYGVNSTEKGDLSSESTVSRIRTEHFPLTLESARPSHTSQYLCASSEYGTEETQYFGPGTRLLVL.

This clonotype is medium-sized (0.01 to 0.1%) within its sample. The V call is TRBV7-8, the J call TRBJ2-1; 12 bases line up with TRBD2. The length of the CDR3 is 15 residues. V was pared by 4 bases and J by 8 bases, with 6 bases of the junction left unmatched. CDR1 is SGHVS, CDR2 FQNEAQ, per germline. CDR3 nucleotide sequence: TGTGCCAGCAGCTATTCTAGCGGGGGGGCTTATGAGCAGTTCTTC. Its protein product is CASSYSSGGAYEQFF.

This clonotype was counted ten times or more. The chain's CDR3 is CASSLEREYANTGELFF. In DNA form, the CDR3 reads TGCGCCAGCAGCTTGGAGAGGGAATACGCGAACACCGGGGAGCTGTTTTTT. This chain joins TRBV5-1 and TRBJ2-2; D might be TRBD2 (5 bases). The CDR3 contains 17 residues. Trimming cost V 0 bases and J 0 bases, with 12 bases left between them. Germline loops: CDR1 SGHRS, CDR2 YFSETQ. Variable domain in full (rest from reference TRBV5-1 and TRBJ2-2): KAGVTQTPRYLIKTRGQQVTLSCSPISGHRSVSWYQQTPGQGLQFLFEYFSETQRNKGNFPGRFSGRQFSNSRSEMNVSTLELGDSALYLCASSLEREYANTGELFFGEGSRLTVL.

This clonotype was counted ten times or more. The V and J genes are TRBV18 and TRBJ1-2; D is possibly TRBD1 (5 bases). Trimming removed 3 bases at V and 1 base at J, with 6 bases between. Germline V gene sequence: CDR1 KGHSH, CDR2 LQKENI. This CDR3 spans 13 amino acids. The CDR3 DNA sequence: TGTGCCAGCTCACCGGGGGGTAACTATGGCTACACCTTC. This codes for CASSPGGNYGYTF. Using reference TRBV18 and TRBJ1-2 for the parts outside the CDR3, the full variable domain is NAGVMQNPRHLVRRRGQEARLRCSPMKGHSHVYWYRQLPEEGLKFMVYLQKENIIDESGMPKERFSAEFPKEGPSILRIQQVVRGDSAAYFCASSPGGNYGYTFGSGTRLTVV.

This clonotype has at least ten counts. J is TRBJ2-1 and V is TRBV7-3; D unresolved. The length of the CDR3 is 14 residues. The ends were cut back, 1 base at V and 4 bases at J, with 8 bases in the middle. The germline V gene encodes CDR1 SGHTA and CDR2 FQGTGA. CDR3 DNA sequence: TGTGCCAGCAGCTTAAGAGCCGCTTACAATGAGCAGTTCTTC. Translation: CASSLRAAYNEQFF.

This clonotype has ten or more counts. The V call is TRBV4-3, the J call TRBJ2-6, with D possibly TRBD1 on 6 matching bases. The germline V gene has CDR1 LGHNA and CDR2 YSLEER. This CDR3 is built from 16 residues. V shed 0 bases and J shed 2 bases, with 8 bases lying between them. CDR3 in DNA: TGCGCCAGCAGCCAAGAAGAGGGGGCTGGGGCCAACGTCCTGACTTTC. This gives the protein CASSQEEGAGANVLTF.

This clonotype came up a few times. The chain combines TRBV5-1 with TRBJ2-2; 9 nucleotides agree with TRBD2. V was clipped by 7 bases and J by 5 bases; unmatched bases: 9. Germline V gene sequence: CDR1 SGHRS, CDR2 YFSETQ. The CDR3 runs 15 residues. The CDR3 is CASRRLAGYTGELFF. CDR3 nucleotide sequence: TGCGCCAGCCGCCGGCTAGCGGGATATACCGGGGAGCTGTTTTTT.

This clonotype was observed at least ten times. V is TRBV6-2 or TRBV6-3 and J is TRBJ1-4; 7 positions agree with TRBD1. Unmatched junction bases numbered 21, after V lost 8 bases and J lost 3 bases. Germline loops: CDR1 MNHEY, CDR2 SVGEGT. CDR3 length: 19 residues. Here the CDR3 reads CASRKTSGTALIANEKLFF. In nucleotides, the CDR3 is TGTGCCAGCCGAAAGACCTCCGGGACAGCGCTCATCGCTAATGAAAAACTGTTTTTT.

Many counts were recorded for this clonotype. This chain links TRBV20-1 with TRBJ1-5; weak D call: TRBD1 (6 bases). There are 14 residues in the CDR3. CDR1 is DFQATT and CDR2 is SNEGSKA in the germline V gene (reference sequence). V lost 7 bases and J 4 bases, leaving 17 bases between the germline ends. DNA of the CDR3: TGCAGTGTATCCGTGACAGGTGGAAATCAGCCCCAGCATTTT. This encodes CSVSVTGGNQPQHF.

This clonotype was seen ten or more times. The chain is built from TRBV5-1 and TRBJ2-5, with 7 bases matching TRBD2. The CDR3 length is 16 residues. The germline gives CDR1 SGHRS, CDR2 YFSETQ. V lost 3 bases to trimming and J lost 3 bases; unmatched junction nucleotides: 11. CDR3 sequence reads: CASSSHGTTHKETQYF. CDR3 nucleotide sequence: TGCGCCAGCAGCTCCCACGGGACTACTCATAAAGAGACCCAGTACTTC. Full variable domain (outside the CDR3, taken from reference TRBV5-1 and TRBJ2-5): KAGVTQTPRYLIKTRGQQVTLSCSPISGHRSVSWYQQTPGQGLQFLFEYFSETQRNKGNFPGRFSGRQFSNSRSEMNVSTLELGDSALYLCASSSHGTTHKETQYFGPGTRLLVL.

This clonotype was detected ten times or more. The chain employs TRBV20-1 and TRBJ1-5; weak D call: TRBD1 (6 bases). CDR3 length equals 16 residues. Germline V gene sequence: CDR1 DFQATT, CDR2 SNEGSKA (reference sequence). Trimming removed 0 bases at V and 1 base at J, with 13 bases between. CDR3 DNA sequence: TGCAGTGCTAGAGACCCCCAGGGGACAAGCAATCAGCCCCAGCATTTT. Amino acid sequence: CSARDPQGTSNQPQHF.

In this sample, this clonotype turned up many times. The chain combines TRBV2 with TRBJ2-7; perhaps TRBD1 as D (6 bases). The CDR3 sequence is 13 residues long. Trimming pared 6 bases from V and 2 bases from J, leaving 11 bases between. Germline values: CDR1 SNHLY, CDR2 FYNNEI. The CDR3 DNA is TGTGCCAGCAGAAGGGACACGACCTACGAGCAGTACTTC. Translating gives CASRRDTTYEQYF.

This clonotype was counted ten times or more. This chain's CDR3 is CASSSPSRFNMEGKLFF. As DNA, the CDR3 is TGTGCCAGCAGCTCCCCCAGTAGGTTTAATATGGAAGGAAAACTGTTTTTT. The J gene is TRBJ1-4, the V gene TRBV7-9; D is undetermined. The CDR3 is 17 residues long. CDR1 SEHNR and CDR2 FQNEAQ come from the germline V gene (reference sequence). V gave up 4 bases and J gave up 10 bases, with 25 bases separating them.

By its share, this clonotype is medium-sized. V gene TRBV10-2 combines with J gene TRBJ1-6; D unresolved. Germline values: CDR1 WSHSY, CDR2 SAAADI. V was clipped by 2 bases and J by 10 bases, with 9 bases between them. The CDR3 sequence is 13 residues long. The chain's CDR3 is CASSEAGRSPLHF. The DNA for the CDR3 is TGCGCCAGCAGTGAGGCCGGCAGATCACCCCTCCACTTT.

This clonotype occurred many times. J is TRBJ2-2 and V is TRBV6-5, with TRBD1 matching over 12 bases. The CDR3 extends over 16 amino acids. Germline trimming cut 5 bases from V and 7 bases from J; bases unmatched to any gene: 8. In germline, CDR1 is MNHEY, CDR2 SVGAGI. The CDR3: CASSTRDRGRGGELFF. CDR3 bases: TGTGCCAGCAGTACCCGGGACAGGGGGCGCGGCGGGGAGCTGTTTTTT.

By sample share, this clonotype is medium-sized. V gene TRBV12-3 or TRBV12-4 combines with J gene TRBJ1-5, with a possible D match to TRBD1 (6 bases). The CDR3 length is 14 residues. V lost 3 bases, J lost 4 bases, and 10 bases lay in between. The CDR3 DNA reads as TGTGCCAGCAGTTTTTCACAGGGAAATCAGCCCCAGCATTTT. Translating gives CASSFSQGNQPQHF.

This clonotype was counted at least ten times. CDR3 in amino acids: CASSPETGLAGGPSTQYF. DNA of the CDR3: TGTGCCAGCAGTCCCGAAACCGGACTAGCGGGGGGGCCATCTACGCAGTATTTT. J is TRBJ2-3 and V is TRBV28; 15 positions match TRBD2. Germline assignment: CDR1 MDHEN and CDR2 SYDVKM. V lost 5 bases and J lost 8; bases outside the gene matches: 14. There are 18 residues in the CDR3.

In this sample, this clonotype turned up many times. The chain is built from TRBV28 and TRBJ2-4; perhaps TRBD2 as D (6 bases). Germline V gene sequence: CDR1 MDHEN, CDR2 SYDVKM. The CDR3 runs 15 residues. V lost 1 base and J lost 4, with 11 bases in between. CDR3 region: CASSLSLRGKNIQYF. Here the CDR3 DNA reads TGTGCCAGCAGTTTATCACTCCGGGGGAAAAACATTCAGTACTTC.